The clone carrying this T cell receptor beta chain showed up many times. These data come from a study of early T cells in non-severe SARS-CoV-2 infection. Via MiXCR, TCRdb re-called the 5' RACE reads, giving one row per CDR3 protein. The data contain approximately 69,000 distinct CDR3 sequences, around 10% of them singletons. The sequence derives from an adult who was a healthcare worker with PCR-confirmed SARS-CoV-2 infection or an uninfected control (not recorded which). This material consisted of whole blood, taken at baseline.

CDR3 residues: CASNEGTARQQYF. The DNA for the CDR3 is TGTGCCAGCAACGAGGGGACGGCCAGACAGCAGTACTTC. This sequence joins TRBV12-3 or TRBV12-4 and TRBJ2-7; perhaps D is TRBD1 or TRBD2 (5 bases each). V was clipped by 7 bases and J by 8 bases, with 18 bases between them. CDR3 length equals 13 residues.